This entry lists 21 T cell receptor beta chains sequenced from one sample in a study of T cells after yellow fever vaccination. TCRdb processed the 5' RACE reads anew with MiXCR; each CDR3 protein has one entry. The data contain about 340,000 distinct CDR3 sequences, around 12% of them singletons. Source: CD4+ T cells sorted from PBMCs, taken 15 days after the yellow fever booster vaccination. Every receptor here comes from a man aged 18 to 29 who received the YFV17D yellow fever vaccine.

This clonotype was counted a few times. CDR3 nucleotide sequence: TGTGCCAGCAGCCACGCGGGACACCCGATCGACTATGGCTACACCTTC. It yields the protein CASSHAGHPIDYGYTF. V usage is TRBV5-4 and J usage is TRBJ1-2; a possible D gene is TRBD1 (6 bases). Germline-derived CDR1 and CDR2 are SGHNT and YYREEE (reference sequence). V lost 4 bases to trimming and J lost 3 bases, with 19 bases between them. The CDR3 is 16 amino acids.

The CDR3 DNA reads TGTGCCAGCAGAATGGACAGGTCAGATACGCAGTATTTT. Its translation is CASRMDRSDTQYF. The chain combines TRBV6-2 or TRBV6-3 with TRBJ2-3; the match to TRBD1 covers 7 bases. CDR1 is MNHEY and CDR2 is SVGEGT in the germline V gene. CDR3 size: 13 residues. After removal of 6 bases from V and 4 bases from J, the junction contained 4 bases not matched to a gene.

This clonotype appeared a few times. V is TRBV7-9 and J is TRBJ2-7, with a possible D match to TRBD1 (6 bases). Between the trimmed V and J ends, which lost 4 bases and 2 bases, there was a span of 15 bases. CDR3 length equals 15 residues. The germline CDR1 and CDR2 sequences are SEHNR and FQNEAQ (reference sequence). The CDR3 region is CASSSRHRAPYEQYF. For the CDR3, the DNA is TGTGCCAGCAGCTCCCGCCACAGGGCCCCCTACGAGCAGTACTTC.

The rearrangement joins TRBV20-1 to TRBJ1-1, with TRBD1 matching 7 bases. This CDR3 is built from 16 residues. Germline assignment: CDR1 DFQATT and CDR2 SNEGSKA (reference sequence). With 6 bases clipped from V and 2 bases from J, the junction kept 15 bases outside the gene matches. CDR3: CSAFTTGKILNTEAFF. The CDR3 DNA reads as TGCAGTGCGTTCACGACAGGGAAGATCCTAAACACTGAAGCTTTCTTT.

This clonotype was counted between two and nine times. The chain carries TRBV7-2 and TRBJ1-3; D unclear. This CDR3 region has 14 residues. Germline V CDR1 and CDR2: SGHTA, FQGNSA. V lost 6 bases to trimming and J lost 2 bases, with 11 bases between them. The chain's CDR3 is CASSFIVPGNTIYF. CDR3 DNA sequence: TGTGCCAGCAGTTTCATTGTACCTGGAAACACCATATATTTT. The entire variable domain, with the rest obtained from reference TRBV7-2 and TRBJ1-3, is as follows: GAGVSQSPSNKVTEKGKDVELRCDPISGHTALYWYRQSLGQGLEFLIYFQGNSAPDKSGLPSDRFSAERTGGSVSTLTIQRTQQEDSAVYLCASSFIVPGNTIYFGEGSWLTVV.

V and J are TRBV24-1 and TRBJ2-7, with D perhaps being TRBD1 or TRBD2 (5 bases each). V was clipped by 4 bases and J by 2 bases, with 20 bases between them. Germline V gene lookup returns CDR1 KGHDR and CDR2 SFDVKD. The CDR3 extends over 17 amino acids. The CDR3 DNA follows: TGTGCCACCAGTGAGCTTAGGACCCAGGGAGTCCCCTACGAGCAGTACTTC. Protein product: CATSELRTQGVPYEQYF.

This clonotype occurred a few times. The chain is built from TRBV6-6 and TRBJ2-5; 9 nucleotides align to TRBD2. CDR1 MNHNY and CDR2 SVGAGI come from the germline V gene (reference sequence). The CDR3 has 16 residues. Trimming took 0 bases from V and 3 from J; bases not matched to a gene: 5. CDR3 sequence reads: CASSYSTSGFKETQYF. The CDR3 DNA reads TGTGCCAGCAGTTACTCCACTAGCGGGTTCAAAGAGACCCAGTACTTC.

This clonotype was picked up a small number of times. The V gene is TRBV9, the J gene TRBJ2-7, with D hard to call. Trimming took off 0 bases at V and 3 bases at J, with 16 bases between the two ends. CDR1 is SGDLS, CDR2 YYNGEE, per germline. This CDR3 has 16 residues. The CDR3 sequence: CASSVAPASLHYEQYF. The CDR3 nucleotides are TGTGCCAGCAGCGTAGCTCCGGCGAGTTTACACTACGAGCAGTACTTC.

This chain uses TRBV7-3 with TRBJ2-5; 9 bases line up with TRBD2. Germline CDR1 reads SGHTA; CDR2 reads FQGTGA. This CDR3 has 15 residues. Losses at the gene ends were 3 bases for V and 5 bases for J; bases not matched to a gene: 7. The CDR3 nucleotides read TGTGCCAGCAGCTTTCTAGCGGGGAGCGCGGAGACCCAGTACTTC. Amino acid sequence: CASSFLAGSAETQYF. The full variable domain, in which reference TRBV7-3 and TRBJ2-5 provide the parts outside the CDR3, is GAGVSQTPSNKVTEKGKYVELRCDPISGHTALYWYRQSLGQGPEFLIYFQGTGAADDSGLPNDRFFAVRPEGSVSTLKIQRTERGDSAVYLCASSFLAGSAETQYFGPGTRLLVL.

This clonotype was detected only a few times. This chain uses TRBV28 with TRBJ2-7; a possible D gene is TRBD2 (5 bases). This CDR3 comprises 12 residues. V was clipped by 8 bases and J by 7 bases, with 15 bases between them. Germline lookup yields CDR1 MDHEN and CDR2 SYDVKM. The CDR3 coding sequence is TGTGCCAGCCCTTCTCCGTCGGGGGAGCAGTACGTC. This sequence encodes CASPSPSGEQYV.

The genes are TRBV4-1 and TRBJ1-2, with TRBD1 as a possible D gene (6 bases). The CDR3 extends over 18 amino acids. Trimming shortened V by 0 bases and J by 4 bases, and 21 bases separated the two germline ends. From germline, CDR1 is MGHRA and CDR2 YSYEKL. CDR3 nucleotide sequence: TGCGCCAGCAGCCAAGAGGTCCGGGGGCGAAGGTCAGGCTATGGCTACACCTTC. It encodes CASSQEVRGRRSGYGYTF.

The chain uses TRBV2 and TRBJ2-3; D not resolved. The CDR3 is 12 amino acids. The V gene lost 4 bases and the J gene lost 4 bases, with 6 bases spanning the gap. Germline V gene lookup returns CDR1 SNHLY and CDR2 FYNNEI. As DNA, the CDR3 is TGTGCCAGCAGTGTCCGACCAGATACGCAGTATTTT. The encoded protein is CASSVRPDTQYF.

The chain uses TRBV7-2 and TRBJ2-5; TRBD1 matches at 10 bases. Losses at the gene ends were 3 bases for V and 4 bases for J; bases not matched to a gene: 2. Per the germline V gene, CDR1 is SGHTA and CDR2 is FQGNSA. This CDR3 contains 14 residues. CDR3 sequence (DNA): TGTGCCAGCAGCTTGCGGGACAGGGGAGAGACCCAGTACTTC. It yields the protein CASSLRDRGETQYF.

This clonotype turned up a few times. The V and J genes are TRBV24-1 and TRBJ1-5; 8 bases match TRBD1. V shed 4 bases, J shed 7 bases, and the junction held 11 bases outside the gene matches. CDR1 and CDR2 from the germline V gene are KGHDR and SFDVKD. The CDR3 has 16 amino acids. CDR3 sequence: CATSDPSDRGGQPQHF. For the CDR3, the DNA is TGTGCCACCAGTGACCCGTCAGACAGGGGAGGACAGCCCCAGCATTTT.

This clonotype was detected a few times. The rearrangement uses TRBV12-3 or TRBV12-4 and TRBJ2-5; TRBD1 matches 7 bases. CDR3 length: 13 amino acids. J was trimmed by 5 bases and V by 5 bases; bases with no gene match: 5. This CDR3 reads CASSPEDRETQYF. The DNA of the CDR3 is TGTGCCAGCAGTCCCGAGGACAGGGAGACCCAGTACTTC.

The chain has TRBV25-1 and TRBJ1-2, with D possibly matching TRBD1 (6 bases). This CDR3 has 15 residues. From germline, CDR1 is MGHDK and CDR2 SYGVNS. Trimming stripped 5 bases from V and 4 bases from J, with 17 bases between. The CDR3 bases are TGTGCCAGCAGTAACACGGGACATCTAAGCTATGGCTACACCTTC. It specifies CASSNTGHLSYGYTF.

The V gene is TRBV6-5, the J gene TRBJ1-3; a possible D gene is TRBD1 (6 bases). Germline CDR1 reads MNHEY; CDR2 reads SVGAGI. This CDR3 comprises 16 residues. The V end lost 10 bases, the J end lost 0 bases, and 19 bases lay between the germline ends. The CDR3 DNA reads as TGTGCCACCAAACGCGGGGGACAACGCTCTGGAAACACCATATATTTT. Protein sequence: CATKRGGQRSGNTIYF.

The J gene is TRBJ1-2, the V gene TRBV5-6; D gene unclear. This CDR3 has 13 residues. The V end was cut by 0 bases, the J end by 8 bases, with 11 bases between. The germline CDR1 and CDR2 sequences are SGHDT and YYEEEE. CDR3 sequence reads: CASSLAGLRGYTF. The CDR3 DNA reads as TGTGCCAGCAGCTTGGCCGGGCTCCGGGGCTACACCTTC.

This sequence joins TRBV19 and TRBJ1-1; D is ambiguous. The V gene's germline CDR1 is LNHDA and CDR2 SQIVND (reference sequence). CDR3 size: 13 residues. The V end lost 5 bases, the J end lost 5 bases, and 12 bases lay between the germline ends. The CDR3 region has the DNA TGTGCCAGTAGTCAGCTGGGATGGACTGAAGCTTTCTTT. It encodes CASSQLGWTEAFF.

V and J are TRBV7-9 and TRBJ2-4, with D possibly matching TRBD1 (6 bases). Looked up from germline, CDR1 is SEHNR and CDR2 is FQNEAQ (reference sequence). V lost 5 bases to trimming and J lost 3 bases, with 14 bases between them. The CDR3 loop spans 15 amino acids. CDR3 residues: CASSAKGVGKNIQYF. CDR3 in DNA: TGTGCCAGCAGCGCCAAGGGGGTAGGCAAAAACATTCAGTACTTC.

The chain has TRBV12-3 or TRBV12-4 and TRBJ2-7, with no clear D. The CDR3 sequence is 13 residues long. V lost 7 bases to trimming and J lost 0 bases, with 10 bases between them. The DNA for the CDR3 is TGTGCCAGCAAGCGCAGTGGCTCCTACGAGCAGTACTTC. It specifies CASKRSGSYEQYF.